This TCR beta chain was sequenced in a study of cytomegalovirus exposure and HLA in healthy donors. Study overall: Of more than 350 genotyped donors, roughly 80% clustered with self-reported Caucasian donors. Findings and limits, study-wide: With later analysis, a missense DCLRE1C variant became linked to TCR beta V- and J-gene trimming.

A note on this clone: Its target is unknown.

The PCR contained 60 Vbeta and 13 Jbeta primers. The table came from immunoSEQ multiplex PCR; TCRdb's copy has only in-frame clones and leaves some out. The sample records roughly 100,000 clones, about 73% being singletons. The germline V gene encodes CDR1 LGHNA and CDR2 YNFKEQ. Trimming cost V 1 base and J 0 bases, with 13 bases left between them. CDR3 size: 16 residues. V is TRBV4-2 and J is TRBJ2-7; D gene uncertain. This receptor was obtained from a woman aged 50 to 60 in good health and CMV-seropositive. The sequencing input was PBMCs. CDR3 nucleotides: TGTGCCAGCAGCCAAGGTTGGGCCGCGAGCTCCTACGAGCAGTACTTC. This codes for CASSQGWAASSYEQYF.